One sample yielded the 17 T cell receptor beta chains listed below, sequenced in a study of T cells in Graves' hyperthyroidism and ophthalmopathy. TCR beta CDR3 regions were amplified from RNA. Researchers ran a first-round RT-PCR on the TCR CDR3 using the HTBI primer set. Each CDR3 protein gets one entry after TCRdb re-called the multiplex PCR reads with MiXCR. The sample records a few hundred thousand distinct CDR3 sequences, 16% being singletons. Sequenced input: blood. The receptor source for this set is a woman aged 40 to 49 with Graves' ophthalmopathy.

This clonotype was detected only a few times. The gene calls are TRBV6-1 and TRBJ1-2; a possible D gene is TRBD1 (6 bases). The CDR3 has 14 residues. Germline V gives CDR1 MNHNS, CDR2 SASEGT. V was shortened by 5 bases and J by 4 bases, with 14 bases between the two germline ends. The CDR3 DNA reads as TGTGCCAGCAGTCTTACAGGACAGATCTATGGCTACACCTTC. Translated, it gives CASSLTGQIYGYTF.

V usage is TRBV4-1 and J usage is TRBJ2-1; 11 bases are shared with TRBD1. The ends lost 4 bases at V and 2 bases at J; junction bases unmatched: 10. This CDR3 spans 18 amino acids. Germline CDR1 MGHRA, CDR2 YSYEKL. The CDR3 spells CASSRGQGAPRAYNEQFF. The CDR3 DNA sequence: TGCGCCAGCAGCCGCGGACAGGGGGCCCCGCGGGCCTACAATGAGCAGTTCTTC.

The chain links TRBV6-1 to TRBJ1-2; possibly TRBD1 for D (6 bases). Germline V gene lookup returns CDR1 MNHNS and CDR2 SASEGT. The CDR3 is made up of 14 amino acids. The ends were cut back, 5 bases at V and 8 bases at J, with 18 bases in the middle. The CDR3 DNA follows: TGTGCCAGCAGTCCAAACAGGGAAAGGGGAGGCTACACCTTC. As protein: CASSPNRERGGYTF.

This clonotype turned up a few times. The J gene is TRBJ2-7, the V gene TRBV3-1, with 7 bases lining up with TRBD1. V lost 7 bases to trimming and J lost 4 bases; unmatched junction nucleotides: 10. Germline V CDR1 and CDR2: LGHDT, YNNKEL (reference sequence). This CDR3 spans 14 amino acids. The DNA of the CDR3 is TGTGCCAGCATGGGCGGACAGGTACCGTACGAGCAGTACTTC. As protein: CASMGGQVPYEQYF.

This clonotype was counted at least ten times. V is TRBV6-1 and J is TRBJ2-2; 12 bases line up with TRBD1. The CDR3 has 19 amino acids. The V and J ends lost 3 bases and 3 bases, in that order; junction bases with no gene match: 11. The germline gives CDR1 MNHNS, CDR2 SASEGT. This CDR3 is CASSDRDRGRRVYTGELFF. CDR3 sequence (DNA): TGTGCCAGCAGTGACCGGGACAGGGGGCGAAGAGTTTACACCGGGGAGCTGTTTTTT.

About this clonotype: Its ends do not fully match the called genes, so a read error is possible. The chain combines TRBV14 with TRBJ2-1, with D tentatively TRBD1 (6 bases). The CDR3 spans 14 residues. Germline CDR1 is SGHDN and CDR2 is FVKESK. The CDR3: CASSISQGYNGQFF. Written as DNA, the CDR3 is TGTGCCAGCAGCATCTCACAGGGCTACAATGGGCAGTTCTTC.

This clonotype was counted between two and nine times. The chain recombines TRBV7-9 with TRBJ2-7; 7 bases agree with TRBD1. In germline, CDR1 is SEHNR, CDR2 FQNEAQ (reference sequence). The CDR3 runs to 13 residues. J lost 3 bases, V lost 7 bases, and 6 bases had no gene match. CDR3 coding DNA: TGTGCCAGCACTTCGACAGGGCGCTACGAGCAGTACTTC. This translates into CASTSTGRYEQYF.

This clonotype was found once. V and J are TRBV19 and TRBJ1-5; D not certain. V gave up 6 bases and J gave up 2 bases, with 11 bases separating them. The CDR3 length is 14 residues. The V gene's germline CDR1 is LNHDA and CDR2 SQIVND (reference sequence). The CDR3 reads CASRSTAGNQPQHF. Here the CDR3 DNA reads TGTGCCAGTAGATCGACTGCAGGCAATCAGCCCCAGCATTTT.

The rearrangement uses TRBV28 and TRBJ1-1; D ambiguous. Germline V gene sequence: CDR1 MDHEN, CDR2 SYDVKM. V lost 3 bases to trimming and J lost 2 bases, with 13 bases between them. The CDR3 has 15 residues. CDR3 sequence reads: CASSFLAGSNTEAFF. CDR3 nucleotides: TGTGCCAGCAGTTTCCTGGCGGGGTCCAACACTGAAGCTTTCTTT.

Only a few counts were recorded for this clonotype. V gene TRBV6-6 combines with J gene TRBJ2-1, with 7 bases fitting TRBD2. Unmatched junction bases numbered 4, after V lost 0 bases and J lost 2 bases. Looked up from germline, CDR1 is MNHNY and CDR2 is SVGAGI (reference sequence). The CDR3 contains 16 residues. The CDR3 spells CASSYSRTSAYNEQFF. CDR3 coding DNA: TGTGCCAGCAGTTACTCGAGGACTAGTGCCTACAATGAGCAGTTCTTC.

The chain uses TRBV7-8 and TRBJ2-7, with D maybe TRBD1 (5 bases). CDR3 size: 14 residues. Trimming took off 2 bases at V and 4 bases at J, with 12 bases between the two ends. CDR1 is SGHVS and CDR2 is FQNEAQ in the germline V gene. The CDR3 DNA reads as TGTGCCAGCAGCTTACAGGACACAATATACGAGCAGTACTTC. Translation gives CASSLQDTIYEQYF.

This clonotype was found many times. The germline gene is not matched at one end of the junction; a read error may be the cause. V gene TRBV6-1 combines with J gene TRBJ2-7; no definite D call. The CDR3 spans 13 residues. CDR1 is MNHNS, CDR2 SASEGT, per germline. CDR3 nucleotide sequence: TGTGCCAGCAGTTTCGGACCGTCCTACGAGCAGTGCTTC. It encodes CASSFGPSYEQCF.

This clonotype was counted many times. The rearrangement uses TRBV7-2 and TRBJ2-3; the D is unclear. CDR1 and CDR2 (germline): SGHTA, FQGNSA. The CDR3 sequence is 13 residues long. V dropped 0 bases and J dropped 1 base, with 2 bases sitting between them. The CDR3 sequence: CASSLARTDTQYF. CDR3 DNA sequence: TGTGCCAGCAGCTTAGCGCGCACAGATACGCAGTATTTT.

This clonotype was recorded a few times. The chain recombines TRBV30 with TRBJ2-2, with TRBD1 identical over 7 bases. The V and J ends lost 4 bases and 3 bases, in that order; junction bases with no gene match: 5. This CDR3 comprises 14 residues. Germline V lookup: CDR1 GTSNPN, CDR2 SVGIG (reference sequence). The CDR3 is CAWKGASDTGELFF. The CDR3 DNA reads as TGTGCCTGGAAGGGGGCGTCCGACACCGGGGAGCTGTTTTTT.

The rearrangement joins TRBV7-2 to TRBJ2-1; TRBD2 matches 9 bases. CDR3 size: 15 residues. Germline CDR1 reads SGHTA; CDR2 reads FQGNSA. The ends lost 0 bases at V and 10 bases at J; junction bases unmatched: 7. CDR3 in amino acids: CASSLAASGVYEQFF. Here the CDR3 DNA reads TGTGCCAGCAGCTTAGCGGCTAGCGGGGTCTACGAGCAGTTCTTC.

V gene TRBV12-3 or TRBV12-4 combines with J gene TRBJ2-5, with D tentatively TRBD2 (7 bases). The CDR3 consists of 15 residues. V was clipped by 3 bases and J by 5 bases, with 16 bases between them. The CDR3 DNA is TGTGCCAGCAGTTTGCGTGGGGGGGCCGGGGAGACCCAGTACTTC. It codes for CASSLRGGAGETQYF.

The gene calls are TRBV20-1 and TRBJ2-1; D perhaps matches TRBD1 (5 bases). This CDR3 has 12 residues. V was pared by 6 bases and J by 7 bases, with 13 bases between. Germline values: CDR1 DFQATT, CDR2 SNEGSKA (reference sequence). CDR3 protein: CSATWGLNEQFF. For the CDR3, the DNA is TGCAGTGCCACTTGGGGCTTAAATGAGCAGTTCTTC.